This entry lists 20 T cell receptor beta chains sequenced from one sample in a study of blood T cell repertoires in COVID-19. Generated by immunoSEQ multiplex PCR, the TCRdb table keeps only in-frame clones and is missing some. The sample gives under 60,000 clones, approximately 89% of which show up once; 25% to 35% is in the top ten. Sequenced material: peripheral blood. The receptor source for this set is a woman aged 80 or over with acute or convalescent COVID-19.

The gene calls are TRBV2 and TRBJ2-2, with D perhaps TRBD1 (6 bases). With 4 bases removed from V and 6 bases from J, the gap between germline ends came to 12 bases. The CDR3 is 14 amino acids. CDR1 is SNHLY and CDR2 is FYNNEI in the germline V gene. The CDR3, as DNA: TGTGCCAGCAGTGGATACAGGGCCCCCGGGGAGCTGTTTTTT. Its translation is CASSGYRAPGELFF.

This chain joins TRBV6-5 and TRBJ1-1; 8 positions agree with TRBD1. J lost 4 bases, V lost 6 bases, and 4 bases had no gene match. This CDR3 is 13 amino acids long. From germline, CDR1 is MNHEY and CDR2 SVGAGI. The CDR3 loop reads CASRNDRGTEAFF. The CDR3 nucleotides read TGTGCCAGCAGAAACGACAGGGGCACTGAAGCTTTCTTT.

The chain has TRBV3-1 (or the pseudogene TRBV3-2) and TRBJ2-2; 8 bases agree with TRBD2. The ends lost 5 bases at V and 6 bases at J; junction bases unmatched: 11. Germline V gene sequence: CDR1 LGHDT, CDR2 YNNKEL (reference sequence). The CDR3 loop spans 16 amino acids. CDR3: CASSSRYSGEAGELFF. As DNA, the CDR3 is TGTGCCAGCAGCTCCAGATATAGCGGGGAAGCCGGGGAGCTGTTTTTT.

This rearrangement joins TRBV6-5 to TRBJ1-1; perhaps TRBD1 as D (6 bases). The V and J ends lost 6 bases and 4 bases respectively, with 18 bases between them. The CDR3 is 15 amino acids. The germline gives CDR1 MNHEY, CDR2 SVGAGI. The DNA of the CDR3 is TGTGCCAGCAGCTCCGAATTTAGGACAGCCACTGAAGCTTTCTTT. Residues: CASSSEFRTATEAFF.

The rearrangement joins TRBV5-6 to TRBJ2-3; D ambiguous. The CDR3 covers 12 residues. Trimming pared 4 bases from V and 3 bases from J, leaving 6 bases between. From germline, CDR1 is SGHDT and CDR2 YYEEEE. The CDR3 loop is CASSRYTDTQYF. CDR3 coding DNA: TGTGCCAGCAGCCGTTATACAGATACGCAGTATTTT.

CDR3 amino acids: CASLTGEHGYTF. CDR3 in DNA: TGTGCCAGTCTCACAGGGGAGCATGGCTACACCTTC. The rearrangement uses TRBV19 and TRBJ1-2; TRBD1 matches at 7 bases. From germline, CDR1 is LNHDA and CDR2 SQIVND (reference sequence). Trimming removed 8 bases from V and 6 bases from J; junction bases left unmatched: 6. The CDR3 has 12 residues. Full variable domain (missing parts from reference TRBV19 and TRBJ1-2): DGGITQSPKYLFRKEGQNVTLSCEQNLNHDAMYWYRQDPGQGLRLIYYSQIVNDFQKGDIAEGYSVSREKKESFPLTVTSAQKNPTAFYLCASLTGEHGYTFGSGTRLTVV.

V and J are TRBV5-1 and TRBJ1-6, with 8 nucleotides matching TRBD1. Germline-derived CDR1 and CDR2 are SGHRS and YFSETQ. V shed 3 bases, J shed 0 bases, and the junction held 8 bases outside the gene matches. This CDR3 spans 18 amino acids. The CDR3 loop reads CASSSSTTGGSYNSPLHF. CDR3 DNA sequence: TGCGCCAGCAGCTCATCGACCACAGGGGGCTCCTATAATTCACCCCTCCACTTT.

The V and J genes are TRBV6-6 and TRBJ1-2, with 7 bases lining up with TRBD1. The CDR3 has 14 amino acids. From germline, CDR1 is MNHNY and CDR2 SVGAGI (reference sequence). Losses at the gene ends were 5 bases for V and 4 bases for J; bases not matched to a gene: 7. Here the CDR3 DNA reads TGTGCCAGCAGTCCACGGGGACAGAGCTATGGCTACACCTTC. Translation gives CASSPRGQSYGYTF.

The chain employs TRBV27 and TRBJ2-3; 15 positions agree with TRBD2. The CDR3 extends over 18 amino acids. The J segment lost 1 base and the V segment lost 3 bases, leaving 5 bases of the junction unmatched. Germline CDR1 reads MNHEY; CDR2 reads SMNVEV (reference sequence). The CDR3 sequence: CASSFGLAGGRGTDTQYF. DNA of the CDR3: TGTGCCAGCAGTTTCGGACTAGCGGGGGGGCGCGGCACAGATACGCAGTATTTT.

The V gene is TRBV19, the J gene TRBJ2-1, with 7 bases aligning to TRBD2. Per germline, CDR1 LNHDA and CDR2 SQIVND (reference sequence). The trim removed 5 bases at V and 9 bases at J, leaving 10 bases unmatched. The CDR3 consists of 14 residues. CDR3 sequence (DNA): TGTGCCAGTAGTTTGACCCCGCAGCGGGGTGAGCAGTTCTTC. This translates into CASSLTPQRGEQFF.

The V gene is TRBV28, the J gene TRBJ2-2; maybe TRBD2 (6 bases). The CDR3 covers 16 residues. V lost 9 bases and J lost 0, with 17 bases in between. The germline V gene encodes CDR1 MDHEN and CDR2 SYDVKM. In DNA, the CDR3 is TGTGCCAGTACCGGGGGATTGTACACGAACACCGGGGAGCTGTTTTTT. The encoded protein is CASTGGLYTNTGELFF.

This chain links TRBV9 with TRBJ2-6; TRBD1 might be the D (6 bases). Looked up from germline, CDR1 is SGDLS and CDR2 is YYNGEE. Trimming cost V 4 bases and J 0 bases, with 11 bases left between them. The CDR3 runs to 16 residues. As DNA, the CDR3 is TGTGCCAGCAGCCCCTTGGGGGCCTCTGGGGCCAACGTCCTGACTTTC. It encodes CASSPLGASGANVLTF. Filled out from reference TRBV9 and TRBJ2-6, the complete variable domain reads DSGVTQTPKHLITATGQRVTLRCSPRSGDLSVYWYQQSLDQGLQFLIQYYNGEERAKGNILERFSAQQFPDLHSELNLSSLELGDSALYFCASSPLGASGANVLTFGAGSRLTVL.

CDR3 DNA sequence: TGTGCCAGCAGCAAGACAGATGGGGCCAACGTCCTGACTTTC. The encoded protein is CASSKTDGANVLTF. This sequence joins TRBV3-1 (or the pseudogene TRBV3-2) and TRBJ2-6, with TRBD1 as a possible D gene (5 bases). There are 14 residues in the CDR3. Germline CDR1 LGHDT, CDR2 YNNKEL (reference sequence). V was shortened by 5 bases and J by 3 bases, with 8 bases between the two germline ends.

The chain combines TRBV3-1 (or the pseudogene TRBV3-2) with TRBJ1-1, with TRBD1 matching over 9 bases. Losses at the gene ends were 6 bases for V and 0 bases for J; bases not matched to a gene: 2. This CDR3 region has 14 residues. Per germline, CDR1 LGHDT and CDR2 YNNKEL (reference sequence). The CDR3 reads CASSGQGMNTEAFF. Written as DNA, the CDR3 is TGTGCCAGCAGTGGACAGGGGATGAACACTGAAGCTTTCTTT.

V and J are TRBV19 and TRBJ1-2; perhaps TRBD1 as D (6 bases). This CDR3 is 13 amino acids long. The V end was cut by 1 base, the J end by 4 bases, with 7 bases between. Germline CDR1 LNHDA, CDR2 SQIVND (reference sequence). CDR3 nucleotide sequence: TGTGCCAGTAGTATAGGCAGGGGCTATGGCTACACCTTC. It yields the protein CASSIGRGYGYTF.

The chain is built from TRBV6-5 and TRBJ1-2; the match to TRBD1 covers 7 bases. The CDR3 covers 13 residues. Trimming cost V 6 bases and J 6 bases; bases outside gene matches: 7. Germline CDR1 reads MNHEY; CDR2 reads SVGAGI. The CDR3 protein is CASSLTGWDGYTF. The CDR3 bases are TGTGCCAGCAGCCTGACAGGGTGGGATGGCTACACCTTC.

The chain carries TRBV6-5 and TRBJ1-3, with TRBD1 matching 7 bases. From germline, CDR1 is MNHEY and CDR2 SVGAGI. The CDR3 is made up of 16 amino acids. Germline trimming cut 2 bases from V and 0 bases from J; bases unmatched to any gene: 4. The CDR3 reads CASSYAGGISGNTIYF. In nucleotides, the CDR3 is TGTGCCAGCAGTTACGCAGGGGGTATCTCTGGAAACACCATATATTTT.

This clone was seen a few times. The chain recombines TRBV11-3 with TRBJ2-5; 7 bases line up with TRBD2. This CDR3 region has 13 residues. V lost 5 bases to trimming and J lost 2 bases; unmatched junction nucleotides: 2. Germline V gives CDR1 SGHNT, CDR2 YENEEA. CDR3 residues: CASSSGEQETQYF. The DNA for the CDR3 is TGTGCCAGCAGCAGCGGGGAACAAGAGACCCAGTACTTC.

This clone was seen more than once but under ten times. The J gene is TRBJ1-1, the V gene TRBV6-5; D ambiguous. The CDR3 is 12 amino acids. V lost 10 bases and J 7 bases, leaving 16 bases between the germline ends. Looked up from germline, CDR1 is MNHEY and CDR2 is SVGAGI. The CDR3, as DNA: TGTGCCACCCGTCGTTCGAATAGTGAAGCTTTCTTT. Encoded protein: CATRRSNSEAFF.

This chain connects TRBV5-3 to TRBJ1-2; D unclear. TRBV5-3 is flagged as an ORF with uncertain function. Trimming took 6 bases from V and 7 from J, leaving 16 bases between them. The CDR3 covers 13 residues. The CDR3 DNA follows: TGTGCCAGAAAGCTACGGGGTCGACGTGGCTACACCTTC. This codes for CARKLRGRRGYTF.